Listed here are 30 T cell receptor beta chains from one sample, sequenced in a study of Graves' ophthalmopathy and Graves' hyperthyroidism. RNA transcripts were the template, and TCR beta CDR3 regions were amplified from them. The workflow started with a first-round RT-PCR run with HTBI primers and then moved on to a second-round multiplex PCR. TCRdb used MiXCR to reprocess the multiplex PCR reads, holding one entry per CDR3 protein. In the table there are 300,000 to 450,000 distinct CDR3 sequences, about a sixth of which are singletons. The sequenced material came from peripheral blood. The receptor set was obtained from an adult woman with stable Graves' hyperthyroidism.

The chain employs TRBV10-3 and TRBJ2-3; D gene unclear. There are 15 residues in the CDR3. V dropped 0 bases and J dropped 0 bases, with 7 bases sitting between them. The germline gives CDR1 ENHRY, CDR2 SYGVKD. The CDR3 DNA sequence: TGTGCCATCAGTGAGTCGTTGGGGAGCACAGATACGCAGTATTTT. Protein product: CAISESLGSTDTQYF.

At least ten counts were recorded for this clonotype. The genes are TRBV11-1 and TRBJ2-7; D gene ambiguous. Per the germline V gene, CDR1 is SGHAT and CDR2 is FQDESV (reference sequence). Trimming took 0 bases from V and 7 from J, leaving 10 bases between them. The CDR3 runs 13 residues. The CDR3 DNA reads as TGTGCCAGCAGCTTAGCGCTAACAGATGAGCAGTACTTC. Translating gives CASSLALTDEQYF. The full variable domain, rest sourced from reference TRBV11-1 and TRBJ2-7, is EAEVAQSPRYKITEKSQAVAFWCDPISGHATLYWYRQILGQGPELLVQFQDESVVDDSQLPKDRFSAERLKGVDSTLKIQPAELGDSAMYLCASSLALTDEQYFGPGTRLTVT.

The V and J genes are TRBV7-9 and TRBJ1-2; 7 bases are shared with TRBD1. The germline CDR1 and CDR2 sequences are SEHNR and FQNEAQ (reference sequence). The CDR3 extends over 14 amino acids. J was trimmed by 1 base and V by 4 bases; bases with no gene match: 3. The CDR3 DNA reads as TGTGCCAGCAGCTCCTGGGACAGTAACTATGGCTACACCTTC. Amino acids: CASSSWDSNYGYTF.

This clonotype showed up many times. CDR3: CSAQQGAYTEAFF. The CDR3 DNA reads as TGCAGTGCTCAACAGGGGGCTTATACTGAAGCTTTCTTT. The chain carries TRBV20-1 and TRBJ1-1; 9 bases fit TRBD1. V lost 5 bases to trimming and J lost 5 bases; unmatched junction nucleotides: 6. The CDR3 extends over 13 amino acids. The germline gives CDR1 DFQATT, CDR2 SNEGSKA (reference sequence).

This clonotype was observed many times. The chain employs TRBV30 and TRBJ1-3, with 7 bases fitting TRBD1. The CDR3 is made up of 16 amino acids. Germline assignment: CDR1 GTSNPN and CDR2 SVGIG (reference sequence). V dropped 4 bases and J dropped 4; count of bases not matched to a gene: 13. CDR3 loop: CAWISRQGTGGNTIYF. CDR3 nucleotides: TGTGCCTGGATATCCCGACAGGGCACGGGGGGAAACACCATATATTTT.

This clonotype was counted only a few times. V usage is TRBV30 and J usage is TRBJ2-7; 7 bases map to TRBD2. V trimming: 2 bases; J trimming: 2 bases; junction bases outside the gene matches: 12. The CDR3 is 16 amino acids. In germline, CDR1 is GTSNPN, CDR2 SVGIG (reference sequence). The CDR3 nucleotides read TGTGCCTGGAGTCCGACCGGCGGGAGATCCCCCTACGAGCAGTACTTC. Translation gives CAWSPTGGRSPYEQYF. The variable domain in full, completed from reference TRBV30 and TRBJ2-7, reads SQTIHQWPATLVQPVGSPLSLECTVEGTSNPNLYWYRQAAGRGLQLLFYSVGIGQISSEVPQNLSASRPQDRQFILSSKKLLLSDSGFYLCAWSPTGGRSPYEQYFGPGTRLTVT.

This clonotype was found many times. The chain has TRBV19 and TRBJ2-2, with 7 bases fitting TRBD1. The CDR3 has 16 amino acids. Germline CDR1 reads LNHDA; CDR2 reads SQIVND (reference sequence). After removal of 4 bases from V and 6 bases from J, the junction contained 11 bases not matched to a gene. The CDR3 here is CASSNPPGQFSGELFF. The CDR3 bases are TGTGCCAGTAGTAACCCACCGGGACAGTTTTCCGGGGAGCTGTTTTTT.

This clonotype was seen more than once but under ten times. V and J are TRBV6-4 and TRBJ1-5; 9 nucleotides line up with TRBD1. The germline gives CDR1 MRHNA, CDR2 SNTAGT. The V gene end was trimmed by 4 bases and the J gene end by 0 bases; junction bases not matched to a gene: 16. CDR3 size: 20 residues. CDR3 DNA: TGTGCCAGCAGTGTCTTGGGACAGGGTGTCGTGAGATATAGCAATCAGCCCCAGCATTTT. Translation: CASSVLGQGVVRYSNQPQHF.

This clonotype occurred many times. The chain links TRBV27 to TRBJ1-1; tentatively, D is TRBD1 (5 bases). Per germline, CDR1 MNHEY and CDR2 SMNVEV (reference sequence). The CDR3 runs to 14 residues. The germline V and J ends were trimmed by 3 bases and 2 bases, with 10 bases remaining between them. CDR3: CASSLYRGNTEAFF. CDR3 bases: TGTGCCAGCAGTTTGTATAGGGGAAACACTGAAGCTTTCTTT.

This clonotype was recorded at least ten times. The J gene is TRBJ1-5, the V gene TRBV5-5, with D possibly matching TRBD1 (6 bases). CDR1 is SGHKS, CDR2 YYEKEE, per germline (reference sequence). There are 15 residues in the CDR3. V was shortened by 3 bases and J by 7 bases, with 17 bases between the two germline ends. CDR3 nucleotides: TGTGCCAGCAGCTCGCAGGGGACTCTGGTGCAGCCCCAGCATTTT. Residues: CASSSQGTLVQPQHF.

This clonotype was counted ten times or more. The chain uses TRBV12-3 or TRBV12-4 and TRBJ2-5; TRBD2 might be the D (6 bases). V lost 2 bases and J 5 bases, leaving 12 bases between the germline ends. This CDR3 has 14 residues. The CDR3 bases are TGTGCCAGCAGTTTATGGTACAGCGGGGAGACCCAGTACTTC. This codes for CASSLWYSGETQYF.

This clonotype was seen repeatedly, ten times or more. V usage is TRBV12-5 and J usage is TRBJ1-1; no clear D. This CDR3 has 17 residues. V was shortened by 0 bases and J by 0 bases, with 14 bases between the two germline ends. From germline, CDR1 is LGHNT and CDR2 FRNRAP. CDR3 in DNA: TGTGCTAGTGGTTTGGTACTCGGGAGAACTATGAACACTGAAGCTTTCTTT. It translates to CASGLVLGRTMNTEAFF.

This clonotype was seen a handful of times. In this CDR3 the conserved last residue, phenylalanine or tryptophan, is missing, so a read error is likely. The chain has TRBV30 and TRBJ2-2, with 8 bases that match TRBD1. The CDR3 length is 17 residues. CDR1 is GTSNPN and CDR2 is SVGIG in the germline V gene (reference sequence). J was trimmed by 6 bases and V by 2 bases; bases with no gene match: 14. DNA of the CDR3: TGTGCCTGGAGTATCCGTTACAGGGGGATTGGTGCCGGGGAGCTGTTTTAT. It codes for CAWSIRYRGIGAGELFY.

This chain uses TRBV2 with TRBJ2-2, with no clear D. The CDR3 covers 14 residues. Between the trimmed V and J ends, which lost 7 bases and 6 bases, there was a span of 15 bases. Germline V gene sequence: CDR1 SNHLY, CDR2 FYNNEI. The CDR3 DNA reads TGTGCCAGCACCTCCTCGGACGGTGCCGGGGAGCTGTTTTTT. Its translation is CASTSSDGAGELFF.

Ten or more counts support this clonotype. V and J are TRBV4-1 and TRBJ1-6; TRBD1 matches 9 bases. The germline gives CDR1 MGHRA, CDR2 YSYEKL. The CDR3 contains 18 residues. V dropped 3 bases and J dropped 7; count of bases not matched to a gene: 13. CDR3 sequence reads: CASSHIPGQGGLNSPLHF. In nucleotides, the CDR3 is TGCGCCAGCAGCCACATCCCGGGACAGGGAGGGTTGAATTCACCCCTCCACTTT.

Note on this clonotype: A single base separates this from a much larger clone, so it may be a read error. This rearrangement joins TRBV27 to TRBJ2-5; D is ambiguous. Per the germline V gene, CDR1 is MNHEY and CDR2 is SMNVEV (reference sequence). The CDR3 spans 12 residues. Trimming removed 5 bases from V and 5 bases from J, with 9 bases in between. The CDR3 DNA sequence: TGTGCCAGCAGTGAAGTGGGGGAGACCCAGTACTTC. It yields the protein CASSEVGETQYF.

This clonotype was counted many times. The rearrangement links TRBV12-3 or TRBV12-4 to TRBJ1-5, with TRBD1 matching 9 bases. V was clipped by 6 bases and J by 7 bases; unmatched bases: 10. This CDR3 has 15 residues. The CDR3 sequence: CASRGGQGEGQPQHF. The CDR3 DNA follows: TGTGCCAGCAGGGGGGGACAGGGAGAAGGGCAGCCCCAGCATTTT.

This clonotype was counted at least ten times. The V call is TRBV19, the J call TRBJ2-2, with 13 bases lining up with TRBD2. Germline assignment: CDR1 LNHDA and CDR2 SQIVND (reference sequence). The V gene end was trimmed by 1 base and the J gene end by 6 bases; junction bases not matched to a gene: 5. This CDR3 has 17 amino acids. CDR3 DNA sequence: TGTGCCAGTAGTATAGGCGGACTAGCGGGAGATCCCGGGGAGCTGTTTTTT. It translates to CASSIGGLAGDPGELFF.

The V and J genes are TRBV7-2 and TRBJ1-3, with D uncertain. Germline assignment: CDR1 SGHTA and CDR2 FQGNSA. V was pared by 2 bases and J by 2 bases, with 10 bases between. CDR3 size: 15 residues. DNA of the CDR3: TGTGCCAGCAGCTTACCGGCAGGCCCTGGAAACACCATATATTTT. It translates to CASSLPAGPGNTIYF.

There are many counts of this clonotype. CDR3 DNA: TGTGCCAGCAGCCAAGAAACGGGGTGGGATTCACCCCTCCACTTT. This translates into CASSQETGWDSPLHF. The chain is built from TRBV14 and TRBJ1-6, with D unresolved. Trimming took off 0 bases at V and 8 bases at J, with 11 bases between the two ends. From germline, CDR1 is SGHDN and CDR2 FVKESK. This CDR3 spans 15 amino acids.

This clonotype was recorded at least ten times. The chain employs TRBV15 and TRBJ1-6; D is unresolved. The CDR3 contains 15 residues. Germline CDR1 and CDR2: LNHNV and YYDKDF (reference sequence). The germline V and J ends were trimmed by 6 bases and 6 bases, with 15 bases remaining between them. CDR3 amino acids: CATSPTEGSNSPLHF. In DNA form, the CDR3 reads TGTGCCACCAGTCCTACGGAGGGTAGTAATTCACCCCTCCACTTT.

J is TRBJ2-5 and V is TRBV12-5, with a weak D call TRBD1 (6 bases). In germline, CDR1 is LGHNT, CDR2 FRNRAP. The CDR3 covers 14 residues. The V end lost 2 bases, the J end lost 2 bases, and 9 bases lay between the germline ends. CDR3 in amino acids: CASGLLTGQETQYF. CDR3 sequence (DNA): TGTGCTAGTGGTTTGCTAACAGGGCAAGAGACCCAGTACTTC. The complete variable domain, with remaining parts taken from reference TRBV12-5 and TRBJ2-5, reads DARVTQTPRHKVTEMGQEVTMRCQPILGHNTVFWYRQTMMQGLELLAYFRNRAPLDDSGMPKDRFSAEMPDATLATLKIQPSEPRDSAVYFCASGLLTGQETQYFGPGTRLLVL.

The count of this clonotype is one. The CDR3 region is CASSWDRDDQPQHF. In DNA, the CDR3 is TGTGCCAGCAGTTGGGACAGGGATGATCAGCCCCAGCATTTT. V is TRBV6-5 and J is TRBJ1-5; 9 bases align to TRBD1. Germline CDR1 reads MNHEY; CDR2 reads SVGAGI. The CDR3 consists of 14 residues. The V segment lost 4 bases and the J segment 5 bases; nucleotides outside the gene matches: 3.

This clonotype was seen at least ten times. The chain's CDR3 is CASRSPRPMGVGSPLHF. The DNA of the CDR3 is TGTGCCAGCAGGTCCCCCCGCCCCATGGGTGTCGGTTCACCCCTCCACTTT. The rearrangement uses TRBV6-1 and TRBJ1-6, with D unresolved. CDR1 is MNHNS, CDR2 SASEGT, per germline. This CDR3 spans 17 amino acids. The V gene lost 6 bases and the J gene lost 9 bases, with 24 bases spanning the gap.

This clonotype was recorded at least ten times. V is TRBV6-2 or TRBV6-3 and J is TRBJ1-1, with D hard to call. This CDR3 spans 15 amino acids. Germline loops: CDR1 MNHEY, CDR2 SVGEGT. V lost 7 bases and J lost 6, with 21 bases in between. In DNA form, the CDR3 reads TGTGCCAGCACCTCCAGACGGGGTTCTGAGGCTGAAGCTTTCTTT. It yields the protein CASTSRRGSEAEAFF.

This clonotype was seen a few times. This sequence joins TRBV5-5 and TRBJ2-5; tentative D call: TRBD1 (5 bases). V was shortened by 0 bases and J by 5 bases, with 20 bases between the two germline ends. The CDR3 has 17 amino acids. CDR1 is SGHKS, CDR2 YYEKEE, per germline (reference sequence). CDR3 loop: CASSLEVGTGRLETQYF. DNA of the CDR3: TGTGCCAGCAGCTTGGAGGTGGGAACAGGTCGTTTGGAGACCCAGTACTTC.

V and J are TRBV7-8 and TRBJ1-6; TRBD1 is a possible D gene (6 bases). Between the trimmed V and J ends, which lost 4 bases and 14 bases, there was a span of 21 bases. The CDR3 consists of 15 residues. Germline V gives CDR1 SGHVS, CDR2 FQNEAQ. The CDR3 sequence: CASSSGTRGVTSLHF. DNA of the CDR3: TGTGCCAGCAGCTCCGGGACAAGGGGAGTAACATCCCTCCACTTT.

This clonotype was recorded many times. Its ends do not fully match the called genes, so a read error is possible. V usage is TRBV27 and J usage is TRBJ2-5, with 9 nucleotides matching TRBD2. CDR3 length equals 11 residues. Germline assignment: CDR1 MNHEY and CDR2 SMNVEV (reference sequence). The CDR3 protein is CATQFGTSFNF. The CDR3 DNA follows: TGTGCCACCCAGTTTGGGACTAGCTTTAACTTC.

This clonotype was counted many times. The V and J genes are TRBV19 and TRBJ2-7; 7 bases line up with TRBD2. CDR1 is LNHDA, CDR2 SQIVND, per germline (reference sequence). The CDR3 sequence is 14 residues long. Trimming removed 5 bases from V and 3 bases from J; junction bases left unmatched: 7. CDR3 in DNA: TGTGCCAGTAGTGGAGCCGGGACTATCTACGAGCAGTACTTC. It is translated as CASSGAGTIYEQYF.

This clonotype was picked up many times. The rearrangement joins TRBV29-1 to TRBJ1-1, with D unclear. Trimming took 0 bases from V and 6 from J, leaving 5 bases between them. CDR1 and CDR2 (germline): SQVTM, ANQGSEA. The CDR3 is made up of 11 amino acids. The DNA for the CDR3 is TGCAGCGTTGAAGATTCTGCTGAAGCTTTCTTT. Translated: CSVEDSAEAFF.